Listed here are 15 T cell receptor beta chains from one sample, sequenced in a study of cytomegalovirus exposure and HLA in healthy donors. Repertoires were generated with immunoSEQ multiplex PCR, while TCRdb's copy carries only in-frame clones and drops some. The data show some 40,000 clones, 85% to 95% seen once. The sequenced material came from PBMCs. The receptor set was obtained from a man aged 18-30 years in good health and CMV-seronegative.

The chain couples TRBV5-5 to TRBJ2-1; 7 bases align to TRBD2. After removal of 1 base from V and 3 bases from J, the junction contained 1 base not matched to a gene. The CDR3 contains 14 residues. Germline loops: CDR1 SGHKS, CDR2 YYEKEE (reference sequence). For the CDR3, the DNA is TGTGCCAGCAGCTTGCGCGGGAGCTACAATGAGCAGTTCTTC. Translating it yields CASSLRGSYNEQFF.

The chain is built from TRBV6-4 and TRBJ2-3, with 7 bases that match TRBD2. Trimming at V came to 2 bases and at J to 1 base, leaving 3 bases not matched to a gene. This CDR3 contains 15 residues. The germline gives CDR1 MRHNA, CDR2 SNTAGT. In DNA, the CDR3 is TGTGCCAGCAGTGACGGCGGGGGAGGCACAGATACGCAGTATTTT. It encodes CASSDGGGGTDTQYF.

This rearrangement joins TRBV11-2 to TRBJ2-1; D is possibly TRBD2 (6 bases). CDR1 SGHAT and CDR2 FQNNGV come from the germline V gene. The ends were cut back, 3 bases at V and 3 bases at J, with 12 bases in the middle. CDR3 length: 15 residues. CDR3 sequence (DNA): TGTGCCAGCAGCTTCGGCGGGACTCTCTACAATGAGCAGTTCTTC. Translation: CASSFGGTLYNEQFF.

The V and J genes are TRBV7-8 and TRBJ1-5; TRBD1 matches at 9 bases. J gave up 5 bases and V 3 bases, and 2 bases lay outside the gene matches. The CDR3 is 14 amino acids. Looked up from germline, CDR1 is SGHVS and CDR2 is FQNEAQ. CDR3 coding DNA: TGTGCCAGCAGCTTGGGACAGGGATATCAGCCCCAGCATTTT. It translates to CASSLGQGYQPQHF.

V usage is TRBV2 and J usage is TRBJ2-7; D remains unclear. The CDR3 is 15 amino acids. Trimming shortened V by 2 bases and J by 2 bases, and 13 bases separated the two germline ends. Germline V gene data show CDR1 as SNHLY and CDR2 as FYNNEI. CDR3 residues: CASSETTTWTYEQYF. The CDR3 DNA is TGTGCCAGCAGTGAAACGACGACTTGGACCTACGAGCAGTACTTC.

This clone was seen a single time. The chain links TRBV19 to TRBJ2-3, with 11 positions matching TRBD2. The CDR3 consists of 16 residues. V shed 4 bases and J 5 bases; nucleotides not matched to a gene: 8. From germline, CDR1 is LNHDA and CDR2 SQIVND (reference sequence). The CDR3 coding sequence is TGTGCCAGTAGTACTTTAGCGGGGGGGTTAGGAGATACGCAGTATTTT. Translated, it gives CASSTLAGGLGDTQYF.

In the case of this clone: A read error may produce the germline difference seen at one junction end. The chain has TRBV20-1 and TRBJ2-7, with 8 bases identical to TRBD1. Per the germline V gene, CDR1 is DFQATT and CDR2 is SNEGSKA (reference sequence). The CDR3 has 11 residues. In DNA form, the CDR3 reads TGCAGTGCTAGGGGACAGGACCTCTCTCTCTTC. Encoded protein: CSARGQDLSLF.

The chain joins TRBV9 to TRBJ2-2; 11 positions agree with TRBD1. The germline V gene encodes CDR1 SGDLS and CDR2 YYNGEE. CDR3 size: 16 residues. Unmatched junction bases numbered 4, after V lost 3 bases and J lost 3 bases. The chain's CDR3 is CASSAGQGAYTGELFF. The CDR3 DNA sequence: TGTGCCAGCAGCGCTGGACAGGGGGCTTACACCGGGGAGCTGTTTTTT.

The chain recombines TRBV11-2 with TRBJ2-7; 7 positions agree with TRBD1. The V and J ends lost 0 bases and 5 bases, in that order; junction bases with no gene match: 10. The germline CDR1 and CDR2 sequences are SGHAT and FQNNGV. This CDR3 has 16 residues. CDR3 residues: CASSLDLQGTVDEQYF. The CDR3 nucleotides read TGTGCCAGCAGCTTAGACTTACAGGGGACAGTCGACGAGCAGTACTTC.

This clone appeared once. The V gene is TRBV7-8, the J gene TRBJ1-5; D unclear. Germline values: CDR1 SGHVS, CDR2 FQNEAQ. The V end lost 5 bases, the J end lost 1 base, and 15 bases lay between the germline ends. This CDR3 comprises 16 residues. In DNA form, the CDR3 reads TGTGCCAGCAGCGTATCGGGTCGTGGCAGCAATCAGCCCCAGCATTTT. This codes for CASSVSGRGSNQPQHF.

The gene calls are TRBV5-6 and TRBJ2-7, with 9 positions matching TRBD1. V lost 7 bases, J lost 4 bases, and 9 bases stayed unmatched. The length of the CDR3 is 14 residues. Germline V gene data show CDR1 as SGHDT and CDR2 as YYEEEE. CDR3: CASFSKQGAYEQYF. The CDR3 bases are TGTGCCAGCTTTTCGAAACAGGGGGCTTACGAGCAGTACTTC.

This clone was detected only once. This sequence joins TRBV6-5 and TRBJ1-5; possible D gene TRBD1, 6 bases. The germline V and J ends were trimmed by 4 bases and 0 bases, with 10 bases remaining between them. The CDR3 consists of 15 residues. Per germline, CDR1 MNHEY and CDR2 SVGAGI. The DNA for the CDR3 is TGTGCCAGCAGTTCGGGGGGGCATAGCAATCAGCCCCAGCATTTT. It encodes CASSSGGHSNQPQHF.

Written as DNA, the CDR3 is TGCGCCAGCAGCCGTGTCGGGACTAGCGGGAACAATGAGCAGTTCTTC. As protein: CASSRVGTSGNNEQFF. The J gene is TRBJ2-1, the V gene TRBV4-1, with 13 positions matching TRBD2. The CDR3 is 16 residues long. V lost 4 bases and J lost 5; bases outside the gene matches: 5. CDR1 MGHRA and CDR2 YSYEKL come from the germline V gene.

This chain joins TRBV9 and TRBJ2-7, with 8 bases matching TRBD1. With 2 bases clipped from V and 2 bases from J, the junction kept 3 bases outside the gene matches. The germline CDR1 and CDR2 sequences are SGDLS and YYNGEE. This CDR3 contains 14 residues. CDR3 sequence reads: CASSVTGDTYEQYF. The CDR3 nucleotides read TGTGCCAGCAGCGTGACAGGGGATACCTACGAGCAGTACTTC. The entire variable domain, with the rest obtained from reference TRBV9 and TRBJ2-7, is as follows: DSGVTQTPKHLITATGQRVTLRCSPRSGDLSVYWYQQSLDQGLQFLIQYYNGEERAKGNILERFSAQQFPDLHSELNLSSLELGDSALYFCASSVTGDTYEQYFGPGTRLTVT.

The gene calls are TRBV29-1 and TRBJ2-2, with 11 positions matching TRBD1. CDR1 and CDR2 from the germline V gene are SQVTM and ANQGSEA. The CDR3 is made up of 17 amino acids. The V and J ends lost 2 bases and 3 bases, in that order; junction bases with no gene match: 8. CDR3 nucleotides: TGCAGCGTTGAATATAGGACAGGGGGCGCGGACACCGGGGAGCTGTTTTTT. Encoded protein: CSVEYRTGGADTGELFF.